This passage covers 22 T cell receptor beta chains from one sample sequenced in a study of OX40 agonist ivuxolimab in advanced cancers. Clones were read by immunoSEQ multiplex PCR, and TCRdb kept only the in-frame ones, dropping some. The data contain 90,000 or so clones, about 93% of them seen just once; the ten biggest clones take up approximately 0.81%. This sample comprised CD4+ or CD8+ T cells sorted from blood, obtained in a trial of the OX40 agonist ivuxolimab. The receptor set was obtained from an adult with an advanced solid tumor such as melanoma, head and neck, liver or kidney cancer.

The J gene is TRBJ1-1, the V gene TRBV18, with 9 bases matching TRBD1. Germline trimming cut 3 bases from V and 0 bases from J; bases unmatched to any gene: 8. Germline V gives CDR1 KGHSH, CDR2 LQKENI. This CDR3 has 17 amino acids. CDR3 DNA: TGTGCCAGCTCACCCAAGACAGGGGGGTCCATGAACACTGAAGCTTTCTTT. Translating gives CASSPKTGGSMNTEAFF.

J is TRBJ2-7 and V is TRBV11-3, with D possibly matching TRBD2 (5 bases). V lost 1 base, J lost 2 bases, and 12 bases lay in between. The CDR3 is 15 residues long. Germline V gene sequence: CDR1 SGHNT, CDR2 YENEEA. This CDR3 reads CASSLAVGVAYEQYF. In nucleotides, the CDR3 is TGTGCCAGCAGCTTAGCTGTGGGAGTGGCCTACGAGCAGTACTTC. Filled out from reference TRBV11-3 and TRBJ2-7, the complete variable domain reads EAGVVQSPRYKIIEKKQPVAFWCNPISGHNTLYWYLQNLGQGPELLIRYENEEAVDDSQLPKDRFSAERLKGVDSTLKIQPAELGDSAVYLCASSLAVGVAYEQYFGPGTRLTVT.

V gene TRBV5-4 combines with J gene TRBJ2-7, with D possibly being TRBD1 (5 bases). Per the germline V gene, CDR1 is SGHNT and CDR2 is YYREEE (reference sequence). Trimming cost V 4 bases and J 1 base, with 21 bases left between them. This CDR3 comprises 17 residues. The CDR3 DNA reads as TGTGCCAGCAGCCGATCAGTGTCCCAGGGAAGGTCCTACGAGCAGTACTTC. This translates into CASSRSVSQGRSYEQYF.

The J gene is TRBJ1-2, the V gene TRBV30, with 11 bases that match TRBD1. V shed 5 bases and J 6 bases; nucleotides not matched to a gene: 8. This CDR3 has 14 residues. Per the germline V gene, CDR1 is GTSNPN and CDR2 is SVGIG (reference sequence). CDR3 loop: CAWGQGAPTNGYTF. DNA of the CDR3: TGTGCCTGGGGACAGGGGGCGCCGACCAATGGCTACACCTTC.

V gene TRBV12-5 combines with J gene TRBJ1-5; D is possibly TRBD1 (5 bases). This CDR3 contains 14 residues. V lost 6 bases, J lost 6 bases, and 15 bases lay in between. The germline gives CDR1 LGHNT, CDR2 FRNRAP. CDR3 coding DNA: TGTGCTAGTGGCCGGTGGGGGGACGGTCAGCCCCAGCATTTT. Amino acid sequence: CASGRWGDGQPQHF.

V and J are TRBV10-2 and TRBJ2-2; D is uncertain. Trimming removed 1 base at V and 7 bases at J, with 13 bases between. Looked up from germline, CDR1 is WSHSY and CDR2 is SAAADI. The CDR3 runs to 15 residues. CDR3 sequence (DNA): TGCGCCAGCAGTGAGTACCTCAAGGATAGCGGGGAGCTGTTTTTT. The encoded protein is CASSEYLKDSGELFF.

The rearrangement links TRBV30 to TRBJ2-2; D unresolved. Per germline, CDR1 GTSNPN and CDR2 SVGIG (reference sequence). V was pared by 0 bases and J by 5 bases, with 10 bases between. The CDR3 runs 14 residues. In nucleotides, the CDR3 is TGTGCCTGGAGTGTAGGGTATAAGACCGGGGAGCTGTTTTTT. This sequence encodes CAWSVGYKTGELFF.

This clone came up once. The rearrangement joins TRBV11-2 to TRBJ2-7; D is undetermined. CDR1 is SGHAT, CDR2 FQNNGV, per germline. This CDR3 region has 12 residues. Trimming removed 5 bases from V and 2 bases from J, with 7 bases in between. For the CDR3, the DNA is TGTGCCAGCAGCCCAACAGCCTACGAGCAGTACTTC. Translation gives CASSPTAYEQYF. The variable domain in full, with the rest retrieved from reference TRBV11-2 and TRBJ2-7, is EAGVAQSPRYKIIEKRQSVAFWCNPISGHATLYWYQQILGQGPKLLIQFQNNGVVDDSQLPKDRFSAERLKGVDSTLKIQPAKLEDSAVYLCASSPTAYEQYFGPGTRLTVT.

The chain has TRBV12-2 and TRBJ2-1. TRBV12-2 is a known pseudogene. The CDR3 sequence is 16 residues long. This chain's CDR3 is CASRPRRRKAHNEQFF. The DNA of the CDR3 is TGTGCAAGTCGCCCAAGAAGACGTAAAGCCCACAATGAGCAGTTCTTC.

The rearrangement uses TRBV5-1 and TRBJ2-1; either TRBD1 or TRBD2 may supply D (6 bases each). Germline CDR1 is SGHRS and CDR2 is YFSETQ. CDR3 length: 16 amino acids. V shed 4 bases and J shed 7 bases, with 21 bases lying between them. CDR3 loop: CASSPAPRGTLNEQFF. CDR3 nucleotide sequence: TGCGCCAGCAGCCCAGCCCCTAGGGGGACTTTGAATGAGCAGTTCTTC.

The rearrangement joins TRBV11-3 to TRBJ2-3; TRBD2 aligns across 13 bases. The junction had 9 bases not matched to a gene; V was cut back by 5 bases and J by 1 base. Germline V CDR1 and CDR2: SGHNT, YENEEA. The CDR3 is made up of 18 amino acids. In DNA, the CDR3 is TGTGCCAGCAGCCTAACTTGGACTAGCGGGAGCCGCACAGATACGCAGTATTTT. This sequence encodes CASSLTWTSGSRTDTQYF.

The chain recombines TRBV6-1 with TRBJ1-2; 10 nucleotides match TRBD1. The length of the CDR3 is 15 residues. Germline V gives CDR1 MNHNS, CDR2 SASEGT. V trimming: 6 bases; J trimming: 8 bases; junction bases outside the gene matches: 12. In DNA form, the CDR3 reads TGTGCCAGCAGCACCGGGACAGGGGCTCCTAAGGGCTACACCTTC. It encodes CASSTGTGAPKGYTF.

As for this clone: Other DNA sequences in the same sample also yield this CDR3. The rearrangement joins TRBV2 to TRBJ2-5; D remains unclear. The CDR3 consists of 11 residues. V was clipped by 1 base and J by 4 bases, with 1 base between them. Germline values: CDR1 SNHLY, CDR2 FYNNEI. CDR3 in DNA: TGTGCCAGCAGTGAAGGAGAGACCCAGTACTTC. Its translation: CASSEGETQYF.

The chain is built from TRBV25-1 and TRBJ1-2; D unclear. The CDR3 has 12 amino acids. CDR1 is MGHDK and CDR2 is SYGVNS in the germline V gene. With 7 bases removed from V and 2 bases from J, the gap between germline ends came to 8 bases. CDR3 sequence (DNA): TGTGCCAGCACGGCAGGAAACTATGGCTACACCTTC. Translation gives CASTAGNYGYTF.

V and J are TRBV7-2 and TRBJ2-5; a weak D match, TRBD1 (6 bases). The V end was cut by 1 base, the J end by 4 bases, with 13 bases between. The CDR3 loop spans 15 amino acids. Looked up from germline, CDR1 is SGHTA and CDR2 is FQGNSA. The CDR3 spells CASSLEGTRGETQYF. The CDR3 coding sequence is TGTGCCAGCAGCTTAGAGGGGACAAGGGGAGAGACCCAGTACTTC.

The V call is TRBV2, the J call TRBJ2-5, with TRBD2 matching 7 bases. The CDR3 is 15 amino acids. Germline V gives CDR1 SNHLY, CDR2 FYNNEI. The trim removed 5 bases at V and 4 bases at J, leaving 10 bases unmatched. CDR3 coding DNA: TGTGCCAGCAGTACCCAAGAGGGAGGGCGAGAGACCCAGTACTTC. Translation gives CASSTQEGGRETQYF.

This clone has a single count. The chain recombines TRBV19 with TRBJ2-7; 9 bases match TRBD1. V gave up 5 bases and J gave up 5 bases; unmatched junction bases: 7. This CDR3 comprises 14 residues. The germline CDR1 and CDR2 sequences are LNHDA and SQIVND (reference sequence). The CDR3, as DNA: TGTGCCAGTAGTGAGGCCACAGGGGGCAACGAGCAGTACTTC. The encoded protein is CASSEATGGNEQYF.

This clone was seen a few times. This chain uses TRBV15 with TRBJ2-3; D remains unclear. V was trimmed by 6 bases and J by 2 bases, leaving 15 bases between them. Germline V gives CDR1 LNHNV, CDR2 YYDKDF (reference sequence). The CDR3 has 15 amino acids. The chain's CDR3 is CATRKDRVNTDTQYF. The CDR3 region has the DNA TGTGCCACCAGAAAAGATAGGGTCAACACAGATACGCAGTATTTT.

The genes are TRBV5-1 and TRBJ2-6; 10 nucleotides match TRBD1. The CDR3 is made up of 18 amino acids. The ends lost 4 bases at V and 1 base at J; junction bases unmatched: 8. Germline loops: CDR1 SGHRS, CDR2 YFSETQ. The CDR3 nucleotides are TGCGCCAGCAGCCCCATCGGGACAGGGGCTTCTGGGGCCAACGTCCTGACTTTC. Translating it yields CASSPIGTGASGANVLTF.

The chain links TRBV6-5 to TRBJ1-5; possible D gene TRBD1, 5 bases. There are 13 residues in the CDR3. The germline V gene has CDR1 MNHEY and CDR2 SVGAGI. V gave up 6 bases and J gave up 7 bases, with 13 bases separating them. The CDR3 spells CASSTGQRQPQHF. As DNA, the CDR3 is TGTGCCAGCAGCACGGGGCAACGGCAGCCCCAGCATTTT.

This chain connects TRBV6-1 to TRBJ2-7, with TRBD2 as a possible D gene (7 bases). Germline-derived CDR1 and CDR2 are MNHNS and SASEGT. This CDR3 spans 14 amino acids. The V end lost 4 bases, the J end lost 3 bases, and 13 bases lay between the germline ends. CDR3 sequence (DNA): TGTGCCAGCAGTGTTCGAGGGGGGGACTACGAGCAGTACTTC. Protein product: CASSVRGGDYEQYF.

This chain connects TRBV11-2 to TRBJ2-5, with 8 nucleotides matching TRBD1. The trim removed 1 base at V and 3 bases at J, leaving 7 bases unmatched. In germline, CDR1 is SGHAT, CDR2 FQNNGV. The CDR3 totals 16 residues. The CDR3 reads CASSLGGAQGEETQYF. In DNA form, the CDR3 reads TGTGCCAGCAGCTTAGGAGGAGCACAGGGGGAAGAGACCCAGTACTTC. Full variable domain (missing parts from reference TRBV11-2 and TRBJ2-5): EAGVAQSPRYKIIEKRQSVAFWCNPISGHATLYWYQQILGQGPKLLIQFQNNGVVDDSQLPKDRFSAERLKGVDSTLKIQPAKLEDSAVYLCASSLGGAQGEETQYFGPGTRLLVL.